The clone carrying this T cell receptor (beta chain) showed up many times. Its antigen remains unidentified. Looked up from germline, CDR1 is MDHEN and CDR2 is SYDVKM. This CDR3 contains 14 residues. V was trimmed by 5 bases and J by 4 bases, leaving 14 bases between them. This sample stems from a study of T cells in Graves' hyperthyroidism and ophthalmopathy. Study-level findings and limits: Median prediction lead before ophthalmopathy onset was about 6.5 months with the model. A model of 13 V-J features distinguished ophthalmopathy from stable hyperthyroidism.

Criteria for exclusion of patients were uncontrolled infection, other autoimmune disease, pregnancy or lactation. Template material for amplifying TCR beta CDR3 regions consisted of RNA transcripts. The TCR CDR3 first-round RT-PCR relied on the HTBI primer set. One entry per CDR3 protein, called by TCRdb with MiXCR from the multiplex PCR reads. The sample yields approximately 520,000 distinct CDR3 sequences, roughly 25% seen once. Sequencing input: blood. The chain employs TRBV28 and TRBJ1-2; unclear D gene. The sequence was obtained from a woman aged 25-40 years with Graves' ophthalmopathy. The DNA of the CDR3 is TGTGCCAGCAGTACCCAAGCGTATGGCTATGGCTACACCTTC. Translating gives CASSTQAYGYGYTF.